Included here is one T cell receptor beta chain sequence, with context. What it binds is unknown. The ends lost 6 bases at V and 4 bases at J; junction bases unmatched: 16. The germline CDR1 and CDR2 sequences are MNHEY and SVGEGT. This CDR3 is built from 17 residues. These data originate in a study of response to subunit inactivated influenza vaccine. Points from the study as a whole: Authors suggested seasonal influenza vaccinations each recruit few new T cells.

TCRdb reprocessed the RT-PCR reads via MiXCR and lists one record per CDR3 protein. Found here are 650,000 to 800,000 distinct CDR3 sequences, 14% of them singletons; the top ten hold around 6.5%. The rearrangement joins TRBV6-2 or TRBV6-3 to TRBJ2-5; 8 positions match TRBD1. Sequencing used PBMCs from blood, obtained approximately 15 days before vaccination. This TCR derives from a man aged 50-60 years who received an inactivated influenza vaccine. The CDR3 region is CASRRRTGNPLGETQYF. DNA of the CDR3: TGTGCCAGCAGGCGCCGGACAGGGAACCCCCTCGGAGAGACCCAGTACTTC.